This T cell receptor (beta chain) was retrieved from a study of T cells in Graves' hyperthyroidism and ophthalmopathy. Study-level information: The authors collected peripheral blood at initial diagnosis, before any treatment. Overall study findings and caveats: The model's output predicted ophthalmopathy at a median of about 6.5 months prior to onset. In simple terms, a model built on 13 V-J features told ophthalmopathy apart from stable hyperthyroidism.

The CDR3 runs 14 residues. Trimming removed 2 bases at V and 8 bases at J, with 15 bases between. Germline V gives CDR1 MNHNS, CDR2 SASEGT. The investigators amplified TCR beta CDR3 regions from RNA transcripts. First-round RT-PCR with HTBI primers amplified the TCR CDR3 region. TCRdb itself ran the multiplex PCR reads through MiXCR, one entry per CDR3 protein. The data show about 360,000 distinct CDR3 sequences, with roughly 19% seen just once and around 3.6% held by the top ten. This clonotype has just a few counts. Its cognate antigen is unknown. This TCR was recovered from a woman between 18 and 29 years old with Graves' hyperthyroidism. The chain couples TRBV6-1 to TRBJ1-1, with D tentatively TRBD1 (5 bases). The sample was blood. The CDR3 sequence: CASSELYGKGEAFF. The CDR3, as DNA: TGTGCCAGCAGTGAATTGTATGGCAAGGGGGAAGCTTTCTTT.